This T cell receptor beta chain derives from a study of T cells in Graves' hyperthyroidism and ophthalmopathy. Based on clinical symptoms, serum thyroxine and TRAb, thyroid ultrasound and orbital computed tomography, diagnoses were reached. Researchers took RNA transcripts and amplified the TCR beta CDR3 regions from them. HTBI primers were the set used in a first-round RT-PCR of the TCR CDR3. TCRdb ran MiXCR on the multiplex PCR reads and lists one entry per CDR3 protein. This table holds about 570,000 distinct CDR3 sequences, around 46% found once. Trimming at V came to 5 bases and at J to 6 bases, leaving 13 bases not matched to a gene. The CDR3 contains 15 residues. Looked up from germline, CDR1 is SGHTA and CDR2 is FQGTGA.

Sequencing was done on a sample of peripheral blood or thyroid tissue (not recorded which). The V gene is TRBV7-3, the J gene TRBJ2-7, with TRBD1 identical over 7 bases. The clonotype comes from an adult woman with Graves' disease, either hyperthyroidism or ophthalmopathy (not recorded which). As DNA, the CDR3 is TGTGCCAGCAGCAACCGACAGGGCGCTACGGGCGAGCAGTACTTC. Amino acids: CASSNRQGATGEQYF.